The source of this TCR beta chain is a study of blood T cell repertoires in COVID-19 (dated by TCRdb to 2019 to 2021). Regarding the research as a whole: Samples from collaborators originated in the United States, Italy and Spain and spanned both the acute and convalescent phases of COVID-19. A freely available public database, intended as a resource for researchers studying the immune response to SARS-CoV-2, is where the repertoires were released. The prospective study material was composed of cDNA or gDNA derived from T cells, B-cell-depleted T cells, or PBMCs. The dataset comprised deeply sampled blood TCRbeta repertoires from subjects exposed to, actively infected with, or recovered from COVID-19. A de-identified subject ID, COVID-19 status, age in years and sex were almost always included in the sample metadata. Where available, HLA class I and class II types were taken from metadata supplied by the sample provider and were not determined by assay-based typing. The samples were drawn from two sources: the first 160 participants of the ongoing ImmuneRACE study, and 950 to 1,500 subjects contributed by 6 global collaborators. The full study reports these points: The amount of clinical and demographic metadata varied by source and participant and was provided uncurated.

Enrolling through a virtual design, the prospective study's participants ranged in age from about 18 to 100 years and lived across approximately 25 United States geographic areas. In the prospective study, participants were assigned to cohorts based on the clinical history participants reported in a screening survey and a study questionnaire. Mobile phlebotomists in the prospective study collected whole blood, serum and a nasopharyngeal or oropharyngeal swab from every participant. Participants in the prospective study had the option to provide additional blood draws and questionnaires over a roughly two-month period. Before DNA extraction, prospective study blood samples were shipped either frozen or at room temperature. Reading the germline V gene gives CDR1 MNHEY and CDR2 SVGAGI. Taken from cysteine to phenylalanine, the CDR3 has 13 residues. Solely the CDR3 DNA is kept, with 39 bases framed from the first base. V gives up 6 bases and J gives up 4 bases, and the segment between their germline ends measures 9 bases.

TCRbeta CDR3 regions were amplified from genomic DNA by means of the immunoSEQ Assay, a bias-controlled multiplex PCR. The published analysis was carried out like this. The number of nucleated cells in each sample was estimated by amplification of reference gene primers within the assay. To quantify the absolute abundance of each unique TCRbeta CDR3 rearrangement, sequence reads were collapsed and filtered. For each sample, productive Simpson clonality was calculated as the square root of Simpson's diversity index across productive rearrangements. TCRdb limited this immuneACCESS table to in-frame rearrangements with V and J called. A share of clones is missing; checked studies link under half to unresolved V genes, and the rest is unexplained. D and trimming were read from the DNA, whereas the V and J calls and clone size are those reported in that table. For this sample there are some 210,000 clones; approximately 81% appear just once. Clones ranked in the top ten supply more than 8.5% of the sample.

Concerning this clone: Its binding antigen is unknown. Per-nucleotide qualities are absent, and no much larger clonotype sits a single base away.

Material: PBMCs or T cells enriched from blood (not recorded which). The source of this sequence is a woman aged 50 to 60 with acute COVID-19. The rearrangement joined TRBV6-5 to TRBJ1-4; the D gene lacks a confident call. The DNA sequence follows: TGTGCCAGCAGGACACACCTTAATGAAAAACTGTTTTTT. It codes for CASRTHLNEKLFF.